These T cell receptor beta chains were read from a single sample in a study of shared clonotypes between healthy human individuals. The table came from immunoSEQ multiplex PCR; TCRdb's copy has only in-frame clones and leaves some out. The table records about 1.1 million clones, about 80% of them present only once. Sequences were obtained from memory CD4+ T cells from PBMCs. Source of these receptors: a man aged 18 to 35 in good health. Some clones in this sample may be carry-over from other donors' samples. Both conserved end residues are part of each CDR3. A D gene is named only where the DNA matches it firmly. A clone size is listed for some rows: how often the clone was seen (once, few, many), or a class if it is expanded.

d_gene	v_gene	j_gene	abundance	CDR3aa	CDR3nt
NA	TRBV28	TRBJ1-5	NA	CASSRSQGRGQPQHF	TGTGCCAGCAGCCGGTCACAGGGTAGGGGTCAGCCCCAGCACTTT
TRBD2	TRBV5-1	TRBJ2-3	NA	CASTGLAGTDTQYF	TGCGCCAGCACGGGACTAGCGGGAACAGATACGCAGTATTTT
TRBD2	TRBV29-1	TRBJ2-3	NA	CSVEQGGTDTQYF	TGCAGCGTTGAACAGGGAGGGACAGATACGCAGTATTTT
TRBD1	TRBV30	TRBJ1-2	many	CAWSVPNRGPNYGYTF	TGTGCCTGGAGTGTCCCGAACAGGGGACCTAACTATGGCTACACCTTC
NA	TRBV2	TRBJ2-1	few	CASKRGNEQFF	TGTGCCAGTAAGAGGGGTAATGAGCAGTTCTTC
TRBD1	TRBV28	TRBJ1-2	NA	CASRDRGYGYTF	TGTGCCAGCAGGGACAGGGGGTATGGCTACACCTTC
NA	TRBV12-2	TRBJ2-6	NA	CASRLPVPLSSGANVLTF	TGTGCAAGTCGCTTGCCAGTTCCCTTAAGCTCTGGGGCCAACGTCCTGACTTTC
NA	TRBV4-2	TRBJ2-2	NA	CASSPQVGYWNTGELFF	TGTGCCAGCAGCCCTCAAGTGGGTTACTGGAACACCGGGGAGCTGTTTTTT
NA	TRBV7-2	TRBJ2-3	once	CASSLGGGGGLDTQYF	TGTGCCAGCAGCTTAGGAGGGGGAGGCGGGTTAGATACGCAGTATTTT
TRBD1	TRBV13	TRBJ1-1	NA	CASSRGQGFAEAFF	TGTGCCAGCAGCCGCGGACAGGGGTTTGCTGAAGCTTTCTTT
NA	TRBV5-4	TRBJ1-5	NA	CASSLGSFGPQHF	TGTGCCAGCAGCCTCGGTAGTTTTGGGCCCCAGCATTTT
NA	TRBV9	TRBJ1-5	NA	CASSVGGGPQQPQHF	TGTGCCAGCAGCGTAGGGGGGGGCCCCCAACAGCCCCAGCATTTT
TRBD2	TRBV19	TRBJ2-5	few	CASSWVGRARETQYF	TGTGCCAGTAGTTGGGTCGGGAGGGCCAGGGAGACCCAGTACTTC
NA	TRBV5-6	TRBJ1-2	NA	CASSLERTYTF	TGTGCCAGCAGCTTGGAGCGAACCTACACCTTC
TRBD2	TRBV7-9	TRBJ2-7	once	CASSLLAGGQGQYF	TGTGCCAGCAGCTTACTAGCGGGGGGACAGGGGCAGTACTTC